This is a list of T cell receptor beta chains from one sample in a study of OX40 agonist ivuxolimab in advanced cancers. The table came from immunoSEQ multiplex PCR; TCRdb's copy has only in-frame clones and leaves some out. The data hold tens of thousands of clones, with approximately 90% observed a single time. The specimen comprised CD4+ or CD8+ T cells sorted from blood, sampled in a trial of the OX40 agonist ivuxolimab. Receptors originate from an adult with an advanced solid tumor such as melanoma, head and neck, liver or kidney cancer. CDR3s include the opening cysteine and the closing phenylalanine or tryptophan. D genes are given only for firm matches. Size is omitted from some rows. Given values are once, few, many or a class for expanded clones.

J: TRBJ2-4
V: TRBV7-2
size: .
D: .
DNA: TGTGCCAGCAGCTTAGCGCGAGATAGCGAATTTCAGTACTTC
CDR3: CASSLARDSEFQYF

J: TRBJ1-4
V: TRBV19
size: .
D: TRBD1
DNA: TGTGCCAGTAGTTCGTCCTCGACCGGGACAGGGCCTGAAAAACTGTTTTTT
CDR3: CASSSSSTGTGPEKLFF

J: TRBJ2-1
V: TRBV9
size: .
D: TRBD2
DNA: TGTGCCAGCAGCACGACTAGCGGGAGCCCTAATGAGCAGTTCTTC
CDR3: CASSTTSGSPNEQFF

J: TRBJ2-1
V: TRBV5-5
size: .
D: .
DNA: TGTGCCAGCAGCTTGAAACAGGCCGTCTACAATGAGCAGTTCTTC
CDR3: CASSLKQAVYNEQFF

J: TRBJ1-1
V: TRBV28
size: once
D: TRBD1
DNA: TGTGCCACAGACAGGGGGAGTTCGGGCACTGAAGCTTTCTTT
CDR3: CATDRGSSGTEAFF

J: TRBJ2-1
V: TRBV9
size: .
D: TRBD2
DNA: TGTGCCAGCAGCGGACTAGCGGGATACAATGAGCAGTTCTTC
CDR3: CASSGLAGYNEQFF

J: TRBJ1-1
V: TRBV6-5
size: .
D: .
DNA: TGTGCCAGCAGTTACCAGGGCCTGACTGAAGCTTTCTTT
CDR3: CASSYQGLTEAFF

J: TRBJ2-7
V: TRBV29-1
size: .
D: TRBD2
DNA: TGCAGCGTTATGTTAGCGGGAGGGCCCTACGAGCAGTACTTC
CDR3: CSVMLAGGPYEQYF

J: TRBJ2-5
V: TRBV2
size: .
D: .
DNA: TGTGCCAGCAGTGAACTGCTAACCCAAGAGACCCAGTACTTC
CDR3: CASSELLTQETQYF

J: TRBJ1-1
V: TRBV18
size: .
D: .
DNA: TGTGCCAGCTCACCACAAAGGGGGGAAACGGAAGCTTTCTTT
CDR3: CASSPQRGETEAFF

J: TRBJ2-5
V: TRBV7-9
size: .
D: .
DNA: TGTGCCAGCATCCTGACGGCGGGACAGCAAGAGACCCAGTACTTC
CDR3: CASILTAGQQETQYF

J: TRBJ2-3
V: TRBV19
size: .
D: .
DNA: TGTGCCAGTAGTATCCTTGCGGAGCTTCGCACAGATACGCAGTATTTT
CDR3: CASSILAELRTDTQYF

J: TRBJ2-1
V: TRBV7-8
size: few
D: .
DNA: TGTGCCAGCAGCTTCGGAAATGAGCAGTTCTTC
CDR3: CASSFGNEQFF

J: TRBJ2-1
V: TRBV7-6
size: .
D: TRBD1
DNA: TGTGCCAGCAGCCCATGGACAGGGGGAAACAATGAGCAGTTCTTC
CDR3: CASSPWTGGNNEQFF

J: TRBJ2-7
V: TRBV5-6
size: .
D: TRBD2
DNA: TGTGCCAGCAGCTTGTTCTGGAGCGGGAGGGCCTACGAGCAGTACTTC
CDR3: CASSLFWSGRAYEQYF

J: TRBJ2-6
V: TRBV27
size: .
D: TRBD1
DNA: TGTGCCAGCAGCACCGGGACAGGGGTTGCTGGGGCCAACGTCCTGACTTTC
CDR3: CASSTGTGVAGANVLTF

J: TRBJ1-3
V: TRBV7-2
size: .
D: .
DNA: TGTGCCAGCAGCTCAGACAGGCTCTCTGGAAACACCATATATTTT
CDR3: CASSSDRLSGNTIYF

J: TRBJ2-7
V: TRBV5-1
size: .
D: TRBD2
DNA: TGCGCCAGCAGCTGGACTAGCGCCGCAACCTACGAGCAGTACTTC
CDR3: CASSWTSAATYEQYF

J: TRBJ2-3
V: TRBV9
size: .
D: .
DNA: TGTGCCAGCAGCGCAGGGGTAGGGCCCACAGATACGCAGTATTTT
CDR3: CASSAGVGPTDTQYF

J: TRBJ2-3
V: TRBV7-6
size: once
D: TRBD1
DNA: TGTGCCAGCAGCACACGGACAGGGGCAAATACGCAGTATTTT
CDR3: CASSTRTGANTQYF

J: TRBJ2-3
V: TRBV27
size: .
D: .
DNA: TGTGCCAGCAGTTTATCCTCCCCAAGCTTACTTAGCACAGATACGCAGTATTTT
CDR3: CASSLSSPSLLSTDTQYF

J: TRBJ2-5
V: TRBV7-2
size: .
D: TRBD2
DNA: TGTGCCAGCAGCCAAGCGGGGGGGATGGAGACCCAGTACTTC
CDR3: CASSQAGGMETQYF

J: TRBJ1-5
V: TRBV19
size: .
D: .
DNA: TGTGCCAGTAGTTTGCAGGGACGGAATAGCAATCAGCCCCAGCATTTT
CDR3: CASSLQGRNSNQPQHF

J: TRBJ1-5
V: TRBV30
size: few
D: .
DNA: TGTGCCTGGAGCCTACAGGGAGATCAGCCCCAGCATTTT
CDR3: CAWSLQGDQPQHF

J: TRBJ1-4
V: TRBV30
size: .
D: .
DNA: TGTGCCTGGAGAGCAGGGTACTTCAGTGCAACTAATGAAAAACTGTTTTTT
CDR3: CAWRAGYFSATNEKLFF